The 29 T cell receptor beta chains below all came from one sample that was sequenced in a study of OX40 agonist ivuxolimab in advanced cancers. The table came from immunoSEQ multiplex PCR; TCRdb's copy has only in-frame clones and leaves some out. This sample yields tens of thousands of clones, of which approximately 85% are seen a single time; around 9% belongs to the top ten. The sequencing here drew on CD4+ or CD8+ T cells sorted from blood, taken in a trial of the OX40 agonist ivuxolimab. The receptors were gathered from an adult with an advanced solid tumor such as melanoma, head and neck, liver or kidney cancer.

The V and J genes are TRBV10-3 and TRBJ2-1; TRBD1 agrees at 10 bases. Trimming took 5 bases from V and 5 from J; bases not matched to a gene: 12. The CDR3 runs to 17 residues. In germline, CDR1 is ENHRY, CDR2 SYGVKD. CDR3 sequence reads: CAISPLGDRGLNNEQFF. CDR3 bases: TGTGCCATCAGTCCCTTGGGGGACAGGGGTCTAAACAATGAGCAGTTCTTC.

The V call is TRBV19, the J call TRBJ1-5, with 9 bases identical to TRBD1. This CDR3 contains 17 residues. V shed 3 bases and J 1 base; nucleotides not matched to a gene: 7. From germline, CDR1 is LNHDA and CDR2 SQIVND (reference sequence). CDR3 loop: CASSMGKGTGSNQPQHF. CDR3 in DNA: TGTGCCAGTAGTATGGGGAAAGGGACAGGGAGCAATCAGCCCCAGCATTTT.

V and J are TRBV19 and TRBJ1-1; D unclear. CDR1 is LNHDA and CDR2 is SQIVND in the germline V gene (reference sequence). The CDR3 sequence is 12 residues long. V lost 4 bases and J 7 bases, leaving 10 bases between the germline ends. CDR3: CASSNIGGEAFF. CDR3 nucleotides: TGTGCCAGTAGTAACATCGGTGGTGAAGCTTTCTTT.

The V gene is TRBV11-2, the J gene TRBJ2-1; the D gene is possibly TRBD2 (5 bases). Per the germline V gene, CDR1 is SGHAT and CDR2 is FQNNGV. Trimming removed 8 bases at V and 1 base at J, with 15 bases between. The CDR3 runs 15 residues. Here the CDR3 DNA reads TGTGCCAGCGGCCCCGGACTCGCATCCTACAATGAGCAGTTCTTC. Translating gives CASGPGLASYNEQFF.

The V gene is TRBV5-1, the J gene TRBJ2-3; D possibly matches TRBD1 or TRBD2 (6 bases each). The V gene lost 2 bases and the J gene lost 0 bases, with 10 bases spanning the gap. The germline V gene has CDR1 SGHRS and CDR2 YFSETQ. The CDR3 spans 15 residues. The CDR3 bases are TGCGCCAGCAGCTTTGGGGGGCAAAGCACAGATACGCAGTATTTT. Protein sequence: CASSFGGQSTDTQYF.

The V gene is TRBV20-1, the J gene TRBJ1-4, with a weak D call TRBD1 (5 bases). The length of the CDR3 is 11 residues. Between the trimmed V and J ends, which lost 6 bases and 8 bases, there was a span of 10 bases. Germline V gene data show CDR1 as DFQATT and CDR2 as SNEGSKA (reference sequence). This CDR3 is CSAPDREKLFF. The CDR3 coding sequence is TGCAGTGCACCCGACAGAGAAAAACTGTTTTTT.

V is TRBV11-2 and J is TRBJ2-3; 11 bases map to TRBD2. The CDR3 extends over 16 amino acids. V gave up 2 bases and J gave up 5 bases; unmatched junction bases: 6. CDR1 is SGHAT and CDR2 is FQNNGV in the germline V gene. The chain's CDR3 is CASSLTSGSSVDTQYF. CDR3 coding DNA: TGTGCCAGCAGCTTAACTAGCGGGAGCTCTGTAGATACGCAGTATTTT. The full variable domain, with the rest looked up from reference TRBV11-2 and TRBJ2-3, is EAGVAQSPRYKIIEKRQSVAFWCNPISGHATLYWYQQILGQGPKLLIQFQNNGVVDDSQLPKDRFSAERLKGVDSTLKIQPAKLEDSAVYLCASSLTSGSSVDTQYFGPGTRLTVL.

This clone appeared a few times. The J gene is TRBJ2-7, the V gene TRBV10-3; TRBD1 aligns across 7 bases. CDR3 length: 14 amino acids. Per germline, CDR1 ENHRY and CDR2 SYGVKD. V shed 3 bases and J 4 bases; nucleotides not matched to a gene: 6. CDR3 bases: TGTGCCATCAGTGAAAGACAGGGTGGGTACGAGCAGTACTTC. Protein: CAISERQGGYEQYF.

This chain joins TRBV11-2 and TRBJ2-3, with 11 nucleotides matching TRBD2. The CDR3 is 20 residues long. Trimming took 0 bases from V and 4 from J; bases not matched to a gene: 15. Germline assignment: CDR1 SGHAT and CDR2 FQNNGV. In DNA, the CDR3 is TGTGCCAGCAGCTTAGAGTTGAGGTGGCTAGCGGGAGGAGGGGCAGATACGCAGTATTTT. It yields the protein CASSLELRWLAGGGADTQYF. Supplemented by reference TRBV11-2 and TRBJ2-3, the full variable domain reads EAGVAQSPRYKIIEKRQSVAFWCNPISGHATLYWYQQILGQGPKLLIQFQNNGVVDDSQLPKDRFSAERLKGVDSTLKIQPAKLEDSAVYLCASSLELRWLAGGGADTQYFGPGTRLTVL.

This clone was detected only once. This chain joins TRBV5-8 and TRBJ2-1; perhaps TRBD2 as D (6 bases). V was pared by 4 bases and J by 1 base, with 15 bases between. The CDR3 runs to 16 residues. Looked up from germline, CDR1 is SGHTS and CDR2 is YDEGEE. CDR3 bases: TGTGCCAGCAGCGGGGCTAGCGTTCCTTCCTACAATGAGCAGTTCTTC. Amino acids: CASSGASVPSYNEQFF.

The rearrangement uses TRBV9 and TRBJ1-1; TRBD1 matches 7 bases. Germline CDR1 SGDLS, CDR2 YYNGEE. The CDR3 loop spans 14 amino acids. V gave up 1 base and J gave up 4 bases; unmatched junction bases: 4. The CDR3 nucleotides read TGTGCCAGCAGCGTAAACCCAGGGGGCACTGAAGCTTTCTTT. Amino acids: CASSVNPGGTEAFF. The variable domain in full, completed from reference TRBV9 and TRBJ1-1, reads DSGVTQTPKHLITATGQRVTLRCSPRSGDLSVYWYQQSLDQGLQFLIQYYNGEERAKGNILERFSAQQFPDLHSELNLSSLELGDSALYFCASSVNPGGTEAFFGQGTRLTVV.

V gene TRBV5-1 combines with J gene TRBJ1-1; 8 nucleotides match TRBD1. The CDR3 spans 14 residues. Germline V lookup: CDR1 SGHRS, CDR2 YFSETQ. V dropped 3 bases and J dropped 3; count of bases not matched to a gene: 4. This CDR3 is CASSWTGKDTEAFF. CDR3 nucleotide sequence: TGCGCCAGCAGCTGGACAGGGAAAGACACTGAAGCTTTCTTT.

The chain has TRBV29-1 and TRBJ1-2; a weak D match, TRBD1 (5 bases). The germline CDR1 and CDR2 sequences are SQVTM and ANQGSEA. V gave up 6 bases and J gave up 9 bases, with 17 bases separating them. The CDR3 totals 12 residues. This CDR3 reads CSVSGTAQSYTF. The DNA of the CDR3 is TGCAGCGTGAGCGGGACCGCTCAAAGCTACACCTTC.

The chain is built from TRBV19 and TRBJ2-5; the D gene is possibly TRBD2 (5 bases). V shed 3 bases and J shed 5 bases, with 16 bases lying between them. Germline-derived CDR1 and CDR2 are LNHDA and SQIVND (reference sequence). The CDR3 contains 15 residues. CDR3 nucleotides: TGTGCCAGTAGTATTAGTTGGGGAGTAGGGGAGACCCAGTACTTC. It yields the protein CASSISWGVGETQYF.

The chain is built from TRBV6-1 and TRBJ2-5; 8 bases fit TRBD1. Germline-derived CDR1 and CDR2 are MNHNS and SASEGT. This CDR3 contains 15 residues. V lost 7 bases to trimming and J lost 8 bases; unmatched junction nucleotides: 15. The CDR3 here is CASNLRQGAGSTQYF. DNA of the CDR3: TGTGCCAGCAACCTCAGGCAGGGGGCCGGATCAACCCAGTACTTC.

Regarding this clone: Relative to the germline gene, one junction end is altered; a read error may explain this. This rearrangement joins TRBV7-7 to TRBJ2-1, with D possibly TRBD2 on 5 matching bases. CDR1 is SSHAT and CDR2 is FNYEAQ in the germline V gene (reference sequence). The CDR3 contains 13 residues. The CDR3 region has the DNA TGTGCTAGCAGCTTAAATAGCGTCAATGAGCAGTTCTTC. The encoded protein is CASSLNSVNEQFF.

This clone was counted once. The rearrangement joins TRBV18 to TRBJ2-3, with 10 bases matching TRBD1. V gave up 2 bases and J gave up 11 bases; unmatched junction bases: 7. Germline V CDR1 and CDR2: KGHSH, LQKENI. The CDR3 totals 14 residues. In DNA, the CDR3 is TGTGCCAGCTCACCAAAGAGAGGGGACAGGGGGCAGTATTTT. As protein: CASSPKRGDRGQYF.

The rearrangement joins TRBV30 to TRBJ2-3; D is possibly TRBD2 (6 bases). The CDR3 loop spans 13 amino acids. V was shortened by 4 bases and J by 6 bases, with 14 bases between the two germline ends. CDR1 and CDR2 (germline): GTSNPN, SVGIG (reference sequence). CDR3 in DNA: TGTGCCTGGACCCCCAGCGGGTGGGATACGCAGTATTTT. Its translation: CAWTPSGWDTQYF.

This clone was recorded once. This chain connects TRBV2 to TRBJ1-3; possible D gene TRBD1, 5 bases. Germline CDR1 reads SNHLY; CDR2 reads FYNNEI. The V end lost 7 bases, the J end lost 0 bases, and 7 bases lay between the germline ends. The CDR3 is made up of 13 amino acids. CDR3 coding DNA: TGTGCCAGCAACACAGGCTCTGGAAACACCATATATTTT. Encoded protein: CASNTGSGNTIYF.

The chain uses TRBV2 and TRBJ2-7; D call uncertain. Per germline, CDR1 SNHLY and CDR2 FYNNEI. The V end was cut by 2 bases, the J end by 5 bases, with 7 bases between. This CDR3 contains 12 residues. The CDR3 loop is CASSERGDEQYF. The CDR3, as DNA: TGTGCCAGCAGTGAAAGAGGTGACGAGCAGTACTTC.

This clone was found a few times. The chain carries TRBV2 and TRBJ2-5; 7 nucleotides align to TRBD1. J was trimmed by 3 bases and V by 4 bases; bases with no gene match: 17. From germline, CDR1 is SNHLY and CDR2 FYNNEI. This CDR3 comprises 18 residues. CDR3 sequence (DNA): TGTGCCAGCAGTGGCTCGGACTTTACCGGGACAGTCGAAGAGACCCAGTACTTC. The encoded protein is CASSGSDFTGTVEETQYF.

The gene calls are TRBV18 and TRBJ1-1, with D possibly matching TRBD1 (5 bases). This CDR3 is built from 14 residues. The V end lost 5 bases, the J end lost 2 bases, and 12 bases lay between the germline ends. CDR1 and CDR2 from the germline V gene are KGHSH and LQKENI. CDR3 nucleotide sequence: TGTGCCAGCTCAACAGAGACAGTAAACACTGAAGCTTTCTTT. It codes for CASSTETVNTEAFF.

V gene TRBV28 combines with J gene TRBJ1-1; D may be TRBD1 (6 bases). Deletions cut 6 bases from V and 2 bases from J, with 16 bases between. Germline V gene sequence: CDR1 MDHEN, CDR2 SYDVKM. CDR3 length: 15 residues. CDR3 loop: CASSGAQGYNTEAFF. In nucleotides, the CDR3 is TGTGCCAGCAGCGGTGCACAGGGCTACAACACTGAAGCTTTCTTT.

This sequence joins TRBV19 and TRBJ1-1, with a tentative D call TRBD1 (5 bases). From germline, CDR1 is LNHDA and CDR2 SQIVND (reference sequence). Trimming pared 6 bases from V and 1 base from J, leaving 9 bases between. This CDR3 comprises 13 residues. The CDR3 nucleotides read TGTGCCAGTAGGCCTAGGGGGAACACTGAAGCTTTCTTT. It translates to CASRPRGNTEAFF.

This clone has just one count. The V gene is TRBV28, the J gene TRBJ2-5; unclear D gene. The V gene lost 1 base and the J gene lost 4 bases, with 19 bases spanning the gap. This CDR3 has 17 residues. Germline lookup yields CDR1 MDHEN and CDR2 SYDVKM. DNA of the CDR3: TGTGCCAGCAGTTTATTGGGCCTTCCCCAGAGGATAGAGACCCAGTACTTC. This gives the protein CASSLLGLPQRIETQYF.

The V call is TRBV27, the J call TRBJ2-1; 12 positions match TRBD2. Trimming at V came to 5 bases and at J to 8 bases, leaving 7 bases not matched to a gene. The CDR3 sequence is 15 residues long. From germline, CDR1 is MNHEY and CDR2 SMNVEV (reference sequence). The CDR3 DNA sequence: TGTGCCAGCAGTCCAAGGACTAGCGGGAAGGATGAGCAGTTCTTC. Translating it yields CASSPRTSGKDEQFF.

The rearrangement uses TRBV10-3 and TRBJ2-5; possible D gene TRBD2, 5 bases. This CDR3 is built from 13 residues. Germline loops: CDR1 ENHRY, CDR2 SYGVKD. Trimming stripped 9 bases from V and 5 bases from J, with 16 bases between. In nucleotides, the CDR3 is TGTGCCATTAAGGCGGAGGAACCCGAGACCCAGTACTTC. Translating it yields CAIKAEEPETQYF.

V is TRBV2 and J is TRBJ2-4; D possibly uses TRBD1 or TRBD2 (5 bases each). The CDR3 sequence is 14 residues long. Trimming removed 7 bases at V and 3 bases at J, with 13 bases between. In germline, CDR1 is SNHLY, CDR2 FYNNEI. The CDR3 coding sequence is TGTGCCAGCAAAGCAGGGACCTTCAAAAACATTCAGTACTTC. This encodes CASKAGTFKNIQYF.

The rearrangement links TRBV9 to TRBJ2-5, with D perhaps matching TRBD2 (5 bases). V lost 2 bases and J 3 bases, leaving 8 bases between the germline ends. Germline values: CDR1 SGDLS, CDR2 YYNGEE. This CDR3 has 13 amino acids. For the CDR3, the DNA is TGTGCCAGCAGCGTCTACGGGAAAGAGACCCAGTACTTC. Its protein product is CASSVYGKETQYF.